The next 12 T cell receptor beta chains were all read from a single sample in a study of blood T cell repertoires in COVID-19. Assay: immunoSEQ multiplex PCR; the TCRdb copy retains only in-frame clones and omits some. Here the sample spans about 85,000 clones, around 90% being singletons. Sequencing used peripheral blood. All receptors derive from a man aged 60-69 years with acute or convalescent COVID-19.

The chain employs TRBV30 and TRBJ2-1; 9 nucleotides agree with TRBD2. The CDR3 runs to 15 residues. Looked up from germline, CDR1 is GTSNPN and CDR2 is SVGIG (reference sequence). J was trimmed by 6 bases and V by 0 bases; bases with no gene match: 6. CDR3 bases: TGTGCCTGGAGTGTACAACTAGCGGGCCGCAATGAGCAGTTCTTC. It yields the protein CAWSVQLAGRNEQFF.

V usage is TRBV19 and J usage is TRBJ2-1; weak D call: TRBD1 (6 bases). CDR3 size: 16 residues. CDR1 and CDR2 from the germline V gene are LNHDA and SQIVND (reference sequence). V shed 3 bases and J shed 2 bases, with 14 bases lying between them. CDR3 coding DNA: TGTGCCAGTAGTATTGTCCGAGGACAGACCTACAATGAGCAGTTCTTC. Encoded protein: CASSIVRGQTYNEQFF.

The chain uses TRBV5-1 and TRBJ1-2, with D tentatively TRBD1 (5 bases). This CDR3 is 14 amino acids long. The germline CDR1 and CDR2 sequences are SGHRS and YFSETQ. The V end was cut by 4 bases, the J end by 2 bases, with 12 bases between. Here the CDR3 DNA reads TGCGCCAGCAGCCTCGAGCGGGGGAACTATGGCTACACCTTC. Protein product: CASSLERGNYGYTF.

The CDR3 bases are TGTGCCAGCACTGAGACACTTGAAGCTTTCTTT. Its protein product is CASTETLEAFF. The V and J genes are TRBV2 and TRBJ1-1; D ambiguous. This CDR3 spans 11 amino acids. CDR1 and CDR2 (germline): SNHLY, FYNNEI. V dropped 7 bases and J dropped 7 bases, with 10 bases sitting between them.

The chain combines TRBV9 with TRBJ2-5, with 9 bases that match TRBD1. Germline CDR1 SGDLS, CDR2 YYNGEE. Germline trimming cut 2 bases from V and 1 base from J; bases unmatched to any gene: 3. The CDR3 totals 15 residues. In DNA, the CDR3 is TGTGCCAGCAGCGTTACAGGGGGCCGCCAAGAGACCCAGTACTTC. Protein: CASSVTGGRQETQYF.

The chain recombines TRBV10-2 with TRBJ1-4; possibly TRBD1 for D (6 bases). Germline CDR1 is WSHSY and CDR2 is SAAADI. This CDR3 region has 14 residues. V shed 2 bases and J shed 5 bases, with 9 bases lying between them. CDR3 bases: TGCGCCAGCAGTGAGACAGGGTTGAATGAAAAACTGTTTTTT. Residues: CASSETGLNEKLFF.

The chain uses TRBV5-1 and TRBJ1-3; a weak D match, TRBD1 (6 bases). The CDR3 has 18 amino acids. V lost 0 bases to trimming and J lost 8 bases, with 24 bases between them. Germline V gene data show CDR1 as SGHRS and CDR2 as YFSETQ. CDR3 region: CASSLGWTTGPFQDTIYF. The DNA of the CDR3 is TGCGCCAGCAGCTTGGGATGGACGACAGGCCCCTTCCAGGACACCATATATTTT.

This chain links TRBV27 with TRBJ2-1, with 9 bases lining up with TRBD2. CDR1 MNHEY and CDR2 SMNVEV come from the germline V gene (reference sequence). This CDR3 contains 18 residues. V was clipped by 2 bases and J by 0 bases; unmatched bases: 8. The CDR3 sequence is CASSLRLAGNASYNEQFF. CDR3 nucleotides: TGTGCCAGCAGTTTAAGGCTAGCGGGGAACGCCTCCTACAATGAGCAGTTCTTC.

This sequence joins TRBV4-1 and TRBJ1-5; tentatively, D is TRBD1 (5 bases). V lost 0 bases to trimming and J lost 2 bases, with 11 bases between them. Per germline, CDR1 MGHRA and CDR2 YSYEKL. The CDR3 is made up of 16 amino acids. CDR3 nucleotides: TGCGCCAGCAGCCAAGATGGGGGGTTCGGCAATCAGCCCCAGCATTTT. Translation gives CASSQDGGFGNQPQHF.

This chain connects TRBV4-1 to TRBJ1-1, with a tentative D call TRBD1 (5 bases). V gave up 1 base and J gave up 0 bases, with 18 bases separating them. The CDR3 is made up of 18 amino acids. Germline V gene data show CDR1 as MGHRA and CDR2 as YSYEKL. The CDR3: CASSQVPGRDRLNTEAFF. The CDR3 nucleotides are TGCGCCAGCAGCCAAGTCCCCGGGAGAGACAGACTGAACACTGAAGCTTTCTTT.

The chain recombines TRBV5-1 with TRBJ1-3, with D perhaps matching TRBD1 (6 bases). The CDR3 contains 14 residues. The germline V gene has CDR1 SGHRS and CDR2 YFSETQ. Trimming stripped 4 bases from V and 4 bases from J, with 12 bases between. The CDR3 protein is CASSTQGTGNTIYF. CDR3 coding DNA: TGCGCCAGCAGCACGCAGGGGACGGGAAACACCATATATTTT.

The V call is TRBV3-1 (or the pseudogene TRBV3-2), the J call TRBJ2-1; TRBD1 matches at 7 bases. Germline-derived CDR1 and CDR2 are LGHDT and YNNKEL (reference sequence). The CDR3 totals 14 residues. V shed 6 bases and J 5 bases; nucleotides not matched to a gene: 7. Here the CDR3 reads CASSLPGQNNEQFF. In DNA, the CDR3 is TGTGCCAGCAGTCTACCGGGACAGAACAATGAGCAGTTCTTC.